The next 15 T cell receptor beta chains were all read from a single sample in a study of monozygotic twins with inflammatory bowel disease (dated by TCRdb to between 2018 and 2021). Libraries were constructed by 5' RACE. Sequencing took place on an Illumina HiSeq 2500. Following reprocessing of the reads by TCRdb, the data hold one row per CDR3 protein sequence and no DNA is available. This sample's listing comprises approximately 380,000 distinct CDR3 sequences. 2.5% to 3% of the sample lies in the top ten. Sample: blood. These receptors were obtained from a human donor with ulcerative colitis or Crohn's disease, or a healthy co-twin of an affected twin (not recorded which).

The rearrangement links TRBV7-2 to TRBJ2-3; TCRdb reports TRBD2, a call that lacks DNA to check it against. Germline V CDR1 and CDR2: SGHTA, FQGNSA. The CDR3 covers 14 residues. CDR3 sequence: CASRLEEYTDTQYF.

The chain is built from TRBV5-1 and TRBJ2-5; the D gene TCRdb calls, TRBD2, cannot be checked with no DNA. Germline CDR1 reads SGHRS; CDR2 reads YFSETQ. This CDR3 region has 13 residues. The chain's CDR3 is CASTLMGEETQYF.

The rearrangement joins TRBV5-1 to TRBJ1-6. The CDR3 contains 15 residues. Germline V gene lookup returns CDR1 SGHRS and CDR2 YFSETQ. The chain's CDR3 is CASSLEDFRNSPLHF.

The chain is built from TRBV4-3 and TRBJ2-2; without DNA, the TCRdb call of TRBD1 cannot be checked. The CDR3 has 16 residues. The germline CDR1 and CDR2 sequences are LGHNA and YSLEER. CDR3: CASSPRDRGGTGELFF.

V is TRBV4-2 and J is TRBJ2-3; TCRdb's D gene call, TRBD1, goes unchecked for lack of DNA. Germline V gene data show CDR1 as LGHNA and CDR2 as YNFKEQ. The CDR3 runs 16 residues. The CDR3 region is CASRQGPTGGPDTQYF.

This chain connects TRBV5-1 to TRBJ2-1; no DNA is available, so the TRBD2 call from TCRdb remains unchecked. Germline V gene data show CDR1 as SGHRS and CDR2 as YFSETQ. The CDR3 runs to 16 residues. CDR3 in amino acids: CASSLVAGGSYNEQFF.

The chain is built from TRBV9 and TRBJ2-1; the D call of TRBD2 rests on TCRdb alone, since no DNA is present to check it. Germline values: CDR1 SGDLS, CDR2 YYNGEE. The CDR3 is 14 amino acids. Here the CDR3 reads CATSWTSGYNEQFF.

The chain carries TRBV7-3 and TRBJ2-2; TCRdb outputs TRBD2, but without DNA this stays unchecked. The CDR3 runs 16 residues. The germline CDR1 and CDR2 sequences are SGHTA and FQGTGA. The CDR3 here is CASSSAGTKNTGELFF.

This sequence joins TRBV9 and TRBJ2-7; without DNA, the TCRdb call of TRBD2 cannot be checked. This CDR3 contains 18 residues. Germline lookup yields CDR1 SGDLS and CDR2 YYNGEE. The CDR3 reads CASSPRTSGGPSSYEQYF.

The CDR3 loop reads CASSEALWGNEQFF. The gene calls are TRBV2 and TRBJ2-1; there is no DNA to check the TCRdb D call of TRBD1. Germline V gene sequence: CDR1 SNHLY, CDR2 FYNNEI. The CDR3 extends over 14 amino acids.

The chain has TRBV5-6 and TRBJ2-1; TCRdb returns TRBD1, unconfirmable since there is no DNA. This CDR3 is 16 amino acids long. CDR1 is SGHDT, CDR2 YYEEEE, per germline. CDR3 sequence reads: CASSPDRGASYNEQFF.

This chain joins TRBV5-4 and TRBJ2-3; TCRdb designates TRBD1, a call that cannot be tested without DNA. The CDR3 length is 15 residues. CDR1 and CDR2 from the germline V gene are SGHNT and YYREEE (reference sequence). The CDR3 sequence: CASSLEGRTVVTQYF.

The genes are TRBV5-6 and TRBJ2-2; TCRdb lists TRBD1, though no DNA is available to test this call. The CDR3 is 15 amino acids. Germline loops: CDR1 SGHDT, CDR2 YYEEEE. The CDR3 sequence: CASSLTHREAGELFF.

This chain uses TRBV20-1 with TRBJ1-6; TCRdb indicates TRBD1, and absent DNA this call remains unverified. This CDR3 has 16 residues. Per the germline V gene, CDR1 is DFQATT and CDR2 is SNEGSKA (reference sequence). CDR3 in amino acids: CSASPTGASLNSPLHF.

This chain links TRBV6-5 with TRBJ2-1; TCRdb outputs TRBD1, but without DNA this stays unchecked. The CDR3 is 15 amino acids. Germline V gene sequence: CDR1 MNHEY, CDR2 SVGAGI. CDR3 sequence: CASSYSRDSYNEQFF.